One sample yielded the 10 T cell receptor beta chains listed below, sequenced in a study of CD8+ T cells in alopecia areata. In each case, RNA was isolated and then reverse transcribed into cDNA as the sequencing template. Assay used: immunoSEQ multiplex PCR; TCRdb lists only in-frame clones, some missing. The repertoire holds under 250,000 clones, more than 45% seen once, with roughly 0.47% in the top ten. Sequences were derived from CD4+ T cells sorted from blood, sampled at week 0. Source of these receptors: a human donor with alopecia areata.

This clone has a handful of counts. The J gene is TRBJ2-6, the V gene TRBV7-9; D unresolved. The length of the CDR3 is 15 residues. The V end lost 11 bases, the J end lost 0 bases, and 14 bases lay between the germline ends. CDR1 SEHNR and CDR2 FQNEAQ come from the germline V gene (reference sequence). CDR3: CAGMGSFSGANVLTF. In nucleotides, the CDR3 is TGTGCCGGCATGGGGTCGTTCTCTGGGGCCAACGTCCTGACTTTC.

J is TRBJ2-3 and V is TRBV5-1; possible D gene TRBD1, 6 bases. Looked up from germline, CDR1 is SGHRS and CDR2 is YFSETQ. The CDR3 length is 15 residues. V shed 4 bases and J shed 4 bases, with 16 bases lying between them. CDR3 sequence (DNA): TGCGCCAGCAGCCCCCCACAGGGTTCGGCAGATACGCAGTATTTT. Amino acids: CASSPPQGSADTQYF.

The rearrangement links TRBV4-1 to TRBJ2-7; TRBD2 agrees at 8 bases. The germline CDR1 and CDR2 sequences are MGHRA and YSYEKL. CDR3 length: 15 amino acids. V was pared by 4 bases and J by 6 bases, with 11 bases of the junction left unmatched. The CDR3 sequence: CASSLPSGGPIEQYF. The CDR3 region has the DNA TGCGCCAGCAGCCTCCCCAGCGGGGGCCCAATCGAGCAGTACTTC.

The J gene is TRBJ2-2, the V gene TRBV7-2; the D is unclear. The germline gives CDR1 SGHTA, CDR2 FQGNSA. Trimming removed 4 bases at V and 6 bases at J, with 6 bases between. The CDR3 is made up of 12 amino acids. CDR3 residues: CASSSRAGELFF. CDR3 in DNA: TGTGCCAGCAGCTCACGGGCCGGGGAGCTGTTTTTT. Together with reference TRBV7-2 and TRBJ2-2, the CDR3 gives the full variable domain: GAGVSQSPSNKVTEKGKDVELRCDPISGHTALYWYRQSLGQGLEFLIYFQGNSAPDKSGLPSDRFSAERTGGSVSTLTIQRTQQEDSAVYLCASSSRAGELFFGEGSRLTVL.

This sequence joins TRBV15 and TRBJ2-3; tentatively, D is TRBD2 (7 bases). V dropped 2 bases and J dropped 3 bases, with 24 bases sitting between them. CDR3 length equals 19 residues. CDR1 and CDR2 (germline): LNHNV, YYDKDF (reference sequence). The CDR3 sequence is CATSRPRTMRGGLTDTQYF. The CDR3 nucleotides are TGTGCCACCAGCAGACCAAGGACGATGAGGGGGGGATTAACAGATACGCAGTATTTT.

The CDR3 protein is CASSVDPMNTGELFF. The DNA of the CDR3 is TGTGCCAGCAGCGTAGACCCCATGAACACCGGGGAGCTGTTTTTT. The chain couples TRBV9 to TRBJ2-2; D gene unclear. Germline values: CDR1 SGDLS, CDR2 YYNGEE. V gave up 0 bases and J gave up 1 base, with 7 bases separating them. The CDR3 runs 15 residues.

The genes are TRBV30 and TRBJ2-1; D may be TRBD1 or TRBD2 (5 bases each). V was cut by 0 bases and J by 11 bases, with 11 bases left in between. Germline V lookup: CDR1 GTSNPN, CDR2 SVGIG (reference sequence). The CDR3 contains 12 residues. The CDR3 region has the DNA TGTGCCTGGAGTGTATCTGGGACGAAGCAGTTCTTC. Translating gives CAWSVSGTKQFF.

V usage is TRBV5-1 and J usage is TRBJ2-2; a possible D gene is TRBD1 (5 bases). V was trimmed by 1 base and J by 1 base, leaving 14 bases between them. The germline gives CDR1 SGHRS, CDR2 YFSETQ. CDR3 length equals 17 residues. The CDR3 region is CASSLSVIQGNTGELFF. DNA of the CDR3: TGCGCCAGCAGCTTGTCGGTTATCCAGGGGAACACCGGGGAGCTGTTTTTT.

The rearrangement links TRBV7-2 to TRBJ2-7; possible D gene TRBD2, 5 bases. This CDR3 has 14 residues. Germline V gene lookup returns CDR1 SGHTA and CDR2 FQGNSA. Trimming removed 1 base from V and 7 bases from J, with 14 bases in between. The DNA for the CDR3 is TGTGCCAGCAGCTTAGGCCACAGATCGGGAGAGCAGTACTTC. Protein: CASSLGHRSGEQYF.

DNA of the CDR3: TGTGCCAGCAGTTACGTGGGGGGTGAGCAGTTCTTC. Protein sequence: CASSYVGGEQFF. The rearrangement links TRBV6-6 to TRBJ2-1, with D perhaps TRBD2 (6 bases). This CDR3 has 12 amino acids. Deletions cut 2 bases from V and 9 bases from J, with 8 bases between. Per the germline V gene, CDR1 is MNHNY and CDR2 is SVGAGI (reference sequence).